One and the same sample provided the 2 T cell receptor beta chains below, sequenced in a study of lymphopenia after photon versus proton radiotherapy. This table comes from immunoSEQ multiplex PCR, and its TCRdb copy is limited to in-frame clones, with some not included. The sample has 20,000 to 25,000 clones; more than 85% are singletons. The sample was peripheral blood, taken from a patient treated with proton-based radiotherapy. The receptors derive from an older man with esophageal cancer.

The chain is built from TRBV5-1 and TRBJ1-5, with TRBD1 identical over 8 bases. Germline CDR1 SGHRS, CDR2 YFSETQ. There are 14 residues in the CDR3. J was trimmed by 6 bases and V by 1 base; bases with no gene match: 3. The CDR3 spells CASSLSGGTQPQHF. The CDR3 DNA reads TGCGCCAGCAGCTTGTCAGGGGGCACTCAGCCCCAGCATTTT.

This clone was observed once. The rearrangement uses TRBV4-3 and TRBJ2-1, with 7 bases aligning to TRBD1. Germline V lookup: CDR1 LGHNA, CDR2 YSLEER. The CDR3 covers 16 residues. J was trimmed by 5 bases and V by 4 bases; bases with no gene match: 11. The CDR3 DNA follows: TGCGCCAGCAGCCGACAACACAGGGGAAGTCACAATGAGCAGTTCTTC. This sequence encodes CASSRQHRGSHNEQFF.